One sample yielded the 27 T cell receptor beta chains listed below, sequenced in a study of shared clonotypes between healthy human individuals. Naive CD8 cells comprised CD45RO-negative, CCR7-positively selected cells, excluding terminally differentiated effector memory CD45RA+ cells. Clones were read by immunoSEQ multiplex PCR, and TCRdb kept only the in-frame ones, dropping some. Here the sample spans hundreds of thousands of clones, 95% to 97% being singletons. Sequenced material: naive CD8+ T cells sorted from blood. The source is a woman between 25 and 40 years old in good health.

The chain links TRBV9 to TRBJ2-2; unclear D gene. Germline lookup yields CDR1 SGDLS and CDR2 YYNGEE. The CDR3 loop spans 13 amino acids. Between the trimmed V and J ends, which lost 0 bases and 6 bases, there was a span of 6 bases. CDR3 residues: CASSVGEAGELFF. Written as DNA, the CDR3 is TGTGCCAGCAGCGTAGGAGAGGCCGGGGAGCTGTTTTTT.

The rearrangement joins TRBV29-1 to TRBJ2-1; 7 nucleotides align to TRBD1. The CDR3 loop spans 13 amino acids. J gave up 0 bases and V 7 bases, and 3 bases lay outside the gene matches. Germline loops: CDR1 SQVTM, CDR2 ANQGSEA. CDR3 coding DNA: TGCAGCGGGGGACAGAGCTCCTACAATGAGCAGTTCTTC. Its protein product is CSGGQSSYNEQFF.

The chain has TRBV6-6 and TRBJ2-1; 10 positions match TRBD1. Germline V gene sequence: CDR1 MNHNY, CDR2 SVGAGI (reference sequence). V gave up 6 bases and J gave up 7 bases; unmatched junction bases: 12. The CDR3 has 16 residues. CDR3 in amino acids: CASSRLSGTGDNEQFF. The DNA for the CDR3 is TGTGCCAGCAGCCGCCTCAGTGGGACAGGGGATAATGAGCAGTTCTTC.

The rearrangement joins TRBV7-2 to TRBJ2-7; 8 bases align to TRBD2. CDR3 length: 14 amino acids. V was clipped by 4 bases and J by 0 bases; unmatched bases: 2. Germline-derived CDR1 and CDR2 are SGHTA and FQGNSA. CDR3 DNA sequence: TGTGCCAGCAGCTATAGCGGGATCTCCTACGAGCAGTACTTC. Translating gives CASSYSGISYEQYF. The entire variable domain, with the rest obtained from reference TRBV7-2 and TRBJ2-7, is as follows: GAGVSQSPSNKVTEKGKDVELRCDPISGHTALYWYRQSLGQGLEFLIYFQGNSAPDKSGLPSDRFSAERTGGSVSTLTIQRTQQEDSAVYLCASSYSGISYEQYFGPGTRLTVT.

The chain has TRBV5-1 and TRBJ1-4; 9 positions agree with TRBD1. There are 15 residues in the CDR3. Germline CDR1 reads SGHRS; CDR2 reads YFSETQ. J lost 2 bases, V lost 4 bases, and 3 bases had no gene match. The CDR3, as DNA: TGCGCCAGCAGCCCCGGGACAGGGACTAATGAAAAACTGTTTTTT. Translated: CASSPGTGTNEKLFF.

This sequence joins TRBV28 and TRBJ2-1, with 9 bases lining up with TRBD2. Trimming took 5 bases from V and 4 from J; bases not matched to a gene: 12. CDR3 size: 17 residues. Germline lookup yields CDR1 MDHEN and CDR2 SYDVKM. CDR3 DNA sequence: TGTGCCAGCAGTCCCCCCCAGGAGCGGGAGGATTACAATGAGCAGTTCTTC. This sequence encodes CASSPPQEREDYNEQFF.

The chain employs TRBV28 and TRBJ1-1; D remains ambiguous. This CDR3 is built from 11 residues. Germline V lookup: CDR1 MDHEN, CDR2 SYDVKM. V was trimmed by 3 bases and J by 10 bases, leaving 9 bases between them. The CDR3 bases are TGTGCCAGCAGTTTCTCGTTAGGAGCTTTCTTT. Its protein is CASSFSLGAFF. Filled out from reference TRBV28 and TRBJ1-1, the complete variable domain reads DVKVTQSSRYLVKRTGEKVFLECVQDMDHENMFWYRQDPGLGLRLIYFSYDVKMKEKGDIPEGYSVSREKKERFSLILESASTNQTSMYLCASSFSLGAFFGQGTRLTVV.

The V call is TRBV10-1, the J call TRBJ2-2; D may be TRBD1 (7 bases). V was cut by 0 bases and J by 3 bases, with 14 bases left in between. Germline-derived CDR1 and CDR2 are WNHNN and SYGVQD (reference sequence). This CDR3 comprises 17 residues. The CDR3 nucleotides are TGCGCCAGCAGTGAGTCGCAGGGGGGAGTTTACACCGGGGAGCTGTTTTTT. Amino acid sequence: CASSESQGGVYTGELFF.

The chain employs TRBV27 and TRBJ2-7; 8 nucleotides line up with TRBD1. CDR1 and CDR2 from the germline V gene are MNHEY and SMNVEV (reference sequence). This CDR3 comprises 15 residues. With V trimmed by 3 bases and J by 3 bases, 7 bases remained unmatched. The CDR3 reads CASSFIGQGIYEQYF. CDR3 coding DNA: TGTGCCAGCAGTTTTATAGGACAGGGCATCTACGAGCAGTACTTC.

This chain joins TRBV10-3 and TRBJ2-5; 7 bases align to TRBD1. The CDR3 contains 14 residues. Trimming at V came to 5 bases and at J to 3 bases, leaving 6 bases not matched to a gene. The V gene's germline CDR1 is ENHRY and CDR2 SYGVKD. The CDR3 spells CAISRGQLEETQYF. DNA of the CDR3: TGTGCCATCAGTAGGGGACAGCTGGAAGAGACCCAGTACTTC.

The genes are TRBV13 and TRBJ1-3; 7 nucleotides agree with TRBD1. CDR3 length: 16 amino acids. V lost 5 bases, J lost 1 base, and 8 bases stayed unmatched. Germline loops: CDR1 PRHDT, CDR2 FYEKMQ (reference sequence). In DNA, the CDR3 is TGTGCCAGCAGCAAAGACAGGGTTAGGTCTGGAAACACCATATATTTT. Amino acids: CASSKDRVRSGNTIYF.

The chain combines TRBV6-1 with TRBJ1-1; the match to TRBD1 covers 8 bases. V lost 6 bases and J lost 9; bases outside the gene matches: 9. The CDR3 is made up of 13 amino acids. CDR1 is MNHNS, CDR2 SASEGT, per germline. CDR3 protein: CASRELQGAQAFF. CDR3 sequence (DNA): TGTGCCAGCAGGGAACTGCAGGGGGCACAAGCTTTCTTT.

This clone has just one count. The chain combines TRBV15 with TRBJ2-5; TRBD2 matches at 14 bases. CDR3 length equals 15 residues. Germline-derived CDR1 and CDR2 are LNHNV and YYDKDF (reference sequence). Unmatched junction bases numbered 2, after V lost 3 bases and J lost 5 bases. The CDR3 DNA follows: TGTGCCACCAGCAGCCGGACTAGCGGGAGGGAGACCCAGTACTTC. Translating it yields CATSSRTSGRETQYF.

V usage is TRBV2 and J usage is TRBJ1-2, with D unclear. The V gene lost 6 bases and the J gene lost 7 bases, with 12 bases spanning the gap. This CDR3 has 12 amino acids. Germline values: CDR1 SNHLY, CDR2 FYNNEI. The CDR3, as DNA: TGTGCCAGCAGGCTCTACGGCGGTGGCTACACCTTC. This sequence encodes CASRLYGGGYTF.

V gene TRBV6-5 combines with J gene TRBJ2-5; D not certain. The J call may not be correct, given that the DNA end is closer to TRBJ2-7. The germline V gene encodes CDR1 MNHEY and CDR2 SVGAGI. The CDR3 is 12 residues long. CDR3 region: CASSYGPYEQYF. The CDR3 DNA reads TGTGCCAGCAGTTACGGACCCTACGAGCAGTACTTC.

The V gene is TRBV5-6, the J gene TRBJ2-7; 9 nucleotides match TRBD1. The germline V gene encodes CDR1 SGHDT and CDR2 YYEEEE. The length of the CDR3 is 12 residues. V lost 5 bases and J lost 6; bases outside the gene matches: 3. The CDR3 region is CASSLQGAEQYF. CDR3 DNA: TGTGCCAGCAGTTTACAGGGGGCCGAGCAGTACTTC.

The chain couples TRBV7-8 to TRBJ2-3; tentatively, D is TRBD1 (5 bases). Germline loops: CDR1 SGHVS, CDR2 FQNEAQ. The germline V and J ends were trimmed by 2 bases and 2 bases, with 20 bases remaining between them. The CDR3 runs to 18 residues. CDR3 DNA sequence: TGTGCCAGCAGCTTACAAAGGGCACAGGAGCTCTACACAGATACGCAGTATTTT. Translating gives CASSLQRAQELYTDTQYF.

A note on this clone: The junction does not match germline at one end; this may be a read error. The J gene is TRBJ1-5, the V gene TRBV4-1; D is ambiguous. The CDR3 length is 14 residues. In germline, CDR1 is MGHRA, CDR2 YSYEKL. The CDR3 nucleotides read TGCGCCAGCAGCCCCGAAGACGGCAATCAACCCCAGCATTTT. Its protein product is CASSPEDGNQPQHF.

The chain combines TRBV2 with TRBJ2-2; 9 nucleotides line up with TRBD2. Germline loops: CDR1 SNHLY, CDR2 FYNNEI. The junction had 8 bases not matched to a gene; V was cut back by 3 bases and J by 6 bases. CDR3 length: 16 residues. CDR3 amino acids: CASSDWREGFAGELFF. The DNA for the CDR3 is TGTGCCAGCAGTGACTGGCGGGAGGGCTTCGCCGGGGAGCTGTTTTTT.

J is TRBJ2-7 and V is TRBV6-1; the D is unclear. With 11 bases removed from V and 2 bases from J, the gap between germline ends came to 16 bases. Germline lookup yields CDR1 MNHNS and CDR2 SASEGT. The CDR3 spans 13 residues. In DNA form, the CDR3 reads TGTGCCGGGGAATCAAGGTCTACCTACGAGCAGTACTTC. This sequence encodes CAGESRSTYEQYF.

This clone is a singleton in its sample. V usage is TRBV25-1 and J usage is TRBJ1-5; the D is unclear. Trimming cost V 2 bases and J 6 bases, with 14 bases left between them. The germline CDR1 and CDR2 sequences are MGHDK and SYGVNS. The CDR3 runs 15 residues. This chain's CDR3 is CASSEPREGFQPQHF. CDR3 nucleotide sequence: TGTGCCAGCAGTGAACCGCGAGAAGGCTTTCAGCCCCAGCATTTT.

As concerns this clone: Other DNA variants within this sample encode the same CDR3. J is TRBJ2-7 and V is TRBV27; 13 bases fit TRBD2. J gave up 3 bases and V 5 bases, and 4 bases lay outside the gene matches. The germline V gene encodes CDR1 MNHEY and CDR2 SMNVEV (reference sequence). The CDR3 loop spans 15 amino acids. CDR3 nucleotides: TGTGCCAGCAGTCTGGGACTAGCGGGAAGCTACGAGCAGTACTTC. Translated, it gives CASSLGLAGSYEQYF.

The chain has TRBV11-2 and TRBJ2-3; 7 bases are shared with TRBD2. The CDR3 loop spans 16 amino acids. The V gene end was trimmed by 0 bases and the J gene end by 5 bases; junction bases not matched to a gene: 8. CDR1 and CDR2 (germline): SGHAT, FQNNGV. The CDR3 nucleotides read TGTGCCAGCAGCTTAGATCGGCGGGAGTGGGGAGATACGCAGTATTTT. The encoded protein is CASSLDRREWGDTQYF.

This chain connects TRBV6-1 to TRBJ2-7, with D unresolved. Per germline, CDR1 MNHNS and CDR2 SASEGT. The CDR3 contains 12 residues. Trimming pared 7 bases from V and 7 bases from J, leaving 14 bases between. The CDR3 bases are TGTGCCAGCATTCCTTATCTGGGGGAGCAGTACTTC. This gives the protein CASIPYLGEQYF.

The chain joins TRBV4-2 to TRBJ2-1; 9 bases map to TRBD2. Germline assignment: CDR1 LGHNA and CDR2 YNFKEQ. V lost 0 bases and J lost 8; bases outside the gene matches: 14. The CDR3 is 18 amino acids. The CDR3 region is CASSQEGIGGLAIYEQFF. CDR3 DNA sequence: TGTGCCAGCAGCCAAGAAGGTATCGGAGGACTAGCGATATATGAGCAGTTCTTC.

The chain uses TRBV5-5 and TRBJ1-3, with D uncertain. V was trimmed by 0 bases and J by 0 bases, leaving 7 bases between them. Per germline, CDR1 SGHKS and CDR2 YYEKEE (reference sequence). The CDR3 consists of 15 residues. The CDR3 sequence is CASSLVQSSGNTIYF. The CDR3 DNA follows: TGTGCCAGCAGCTTGGTTCAGAGCTCTGGAAACACCATATATTTT.

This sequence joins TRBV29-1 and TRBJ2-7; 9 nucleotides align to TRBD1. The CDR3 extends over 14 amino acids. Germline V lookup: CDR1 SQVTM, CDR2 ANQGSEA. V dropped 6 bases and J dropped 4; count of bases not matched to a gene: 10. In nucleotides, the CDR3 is TGCAGCGTATTAGACGCGGACAGGGGATACGAGCAGTACTTC. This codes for CSVLDADRGYEQYF.